The 10 T cell receptor beta chains reported below all come from one sample, sequenced in a study of control samples from healthy donors and cancer patients. Only in-frame clones appear in the TCRdb table, and some are missing; sequencing was by immunoSEQ multiplex PCR. This repertoire shows 20,000 to 30,000 clones, approximately 90% found once; its top ten account for over 10%. Sequenced sample: PBMCs. Receptor source: a man aged 50 to 59 with lung cancer.

This clone was recorded once. The chain joins TRBV7-6 to TRBJ2-3, with no clear D. V was shortened by 2 bases and J by 4 bases, with 10 bases between the two germline ends. There are 14 residues in the CDR3. Germline V gene sequence: CDR1 SGHVS, CDR2 FNYEAQ. The CDR3 loop is CASSLSLTPDTQYF. In DNA form, the CDR3 reads TGTGCCAGCAGCTTATCACTTACCCCAGATACGCAGTATTTT. Variable domain in full (rest from reference TRBV7-6 and TRBJ2-3): GAGVSQSPRYKVTKRGQDVALRCDPISGHVSLYWYRQALGQGPEFLTYFNYEAQQDKSGLPNDRFSAERPEGSISTLTIQRTEQRDSAMYRCASSLSLTPDTQYFGPGTRLTVL.

This clone appeared a few times. This sequence joins TRBV28 and TRBJ2-3; no definite D call. Germline V gene data show CDR1 as MDHEN and CDR2 as SYDVKM. CDR3 length equals 14 residues. The V end was cut by 0 bases, the J end by 2 bases, with 6 bases between. The CDR3 DNA reads as TGTGCCAGCAGTTTATGGTCCAACACAGATACGCAGTATTTT. Amino acid sequence: CASSLWSNTDTQYF.

The chain carries TRBV10-3 and TRBJ2-3; 7 positions match TRBD2. Looked up from germline, CDR1 is ENHRY and CDR2 is SYGVKD. With V trimmed by 10 bases and J by 4 bases, 5 bases remained unmatched. The CDR3 runs to 12 residues. DNA of the CDR3: TGTGCCAGTGCGACTAGCCCAGATACGCAGTATTTT. Translated, it gives CASATSPDTQYF.

V gene TRBV28 combines with J gene TRBJ1-3, with D unclear. Looked up from germline, CDR1 is MDHEN and CDR2 is SYDVKM. The CDR3 has 16 residues. V dropped 1 base and J dropped 2 bases, with 12 bases sitting between them. The CDR3 DNA sequence: TGTGCCAGCAGTTTATATTCAGAACCAACTGGAAACACCATATATTTT. Amino acids: CASSLYSEPTGNTIYF.

This clone appeared a few times. The chain is built from TRBV5-6 and TRBJ2-1, with D possibly TRBD1 on 6 matching bases. CDR1 SGHDT and CDR2 YYEEEE come from the germline V gene. With 7 bases removed from V and 7 bases from J, the gap between germline ends came to 18 bases. The length of the CDR3 is 14 residues. The chain's CDR3 is CASQPGHTRNEQFF. CDR3 sequence (DNA): TGTGCCAGCCAACCGGGACACACCAGAAATGAGCAGTTCTTC.

The chain employs TRBV24-1 and TRBJ1-2; weak D call: TRBD1 (5 bases). Germline V gene lookup returns CDR1 KGHDR and CDR2 SFDVKD. V lost 9 bases and J 4 bases, leaving 14 bases between the germline ends. This CDR3 contains 13 residues. The CDR3 here is CATSGGGPYGYTF. For the CDR3, the DNA is TGTGCCACCTCCGGGGGGGGACCCTATGGCTACACCTTC.

The V call is TRBV5-1, the J call TRBJ1-2, with 9 positions matching TRBD1. CDR3 size: 14 residues. The J segment lost 7 bases and the V segment lost 2 bases, leaving 6 bases of the junction unmatched. The germline gives CDR1 SGHRS, CDR2 YFSETQ. The chain's CDR3 is CASSFGTGSIGYTF. CDR3 bases: TGCGCCAGCAGCTTCGGGACAGGGTCAATTGGCTACACCTTC.

The chain links TRBV6-5 to TRBJ2-5; D uncertain. The CDR3 has 15 amino acids. Germline-derived CDR1 and CDR2 are MNHEY and SVGAGI. The ends were cut back, 5 bases at V and 5 bases at J, with 18 bases in the middle. The DNA for the CDR3 is TGTGCCAGCAGTAGGTGGCAGGCAAAAGGGGAGACCCAGTACTTC. Its protein product is CASSRWQAKGETQYF.

The chain links TRBV12-3 or TRBV12-4 to TRBJ2-5; D may be TRBD1 (5 bases). The V gene lost 6 bases and the J gene lost 3 bases, with 11 bases spanning the gap. CDR3 length equals 13 residues. In DNA, the CDR3 is TGTGCCAGCAGCCCTGACAGAAAAGAGACCCAGTACTTC. Translating gives CASSPDRKETQYF.

The gene calls are TRBV27 and TRBJ1-4; D gene uncertain. The germline CDR1 and CDR2 sequences are MNHEY and SMNVEV (reference sequence). This CDR3 is built from 19 residues. V lost 6 bases and J 0 bases, leaving 23 bases between the germline ends. The CDR3 DNA reads TGTGCCAGCAGCCTCGGTCGAGTAGGCGGAAGGGCAACTAATGAAAAACTGTTTTTT. It translates to CASSLGRVGGRATNEKLFF.